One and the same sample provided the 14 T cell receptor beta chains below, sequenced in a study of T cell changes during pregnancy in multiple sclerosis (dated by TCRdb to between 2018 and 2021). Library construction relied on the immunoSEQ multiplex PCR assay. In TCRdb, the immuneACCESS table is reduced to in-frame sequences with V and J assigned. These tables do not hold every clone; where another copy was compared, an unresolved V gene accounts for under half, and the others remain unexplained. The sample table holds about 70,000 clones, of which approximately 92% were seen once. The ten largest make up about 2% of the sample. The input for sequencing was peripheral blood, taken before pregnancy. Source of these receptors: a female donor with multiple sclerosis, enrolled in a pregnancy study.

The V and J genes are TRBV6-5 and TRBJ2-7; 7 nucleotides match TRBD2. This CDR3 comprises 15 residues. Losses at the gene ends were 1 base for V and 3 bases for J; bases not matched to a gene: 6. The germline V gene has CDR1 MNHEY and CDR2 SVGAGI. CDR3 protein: CASSYWGGGGYEQYF. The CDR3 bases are TGTGCCAGCAGTTACTGGGGTGGGGGGGGCTACGAGCAGTACTTC.

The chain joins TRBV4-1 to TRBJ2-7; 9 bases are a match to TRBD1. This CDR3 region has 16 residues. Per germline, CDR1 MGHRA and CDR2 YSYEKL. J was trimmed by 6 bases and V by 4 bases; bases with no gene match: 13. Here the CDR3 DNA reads TGCGCCAGCAGCCTAGCCTATCGGGACAGGGTTTCCGAGCAGTACTTC. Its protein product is CASSLAYRDRVSEQYF.

The CDR3: CALGSGQETQYF. CDR3 bases: TGTGCGCTAGGATCCGGCCAAGAGACCCAGTACTTC. The chain uses TRBV5-4 and TRBJ2-5; D not certain. This CDR3 contains 12 residues. Germline CDR1 SGHNT, CDR2 YYREEE (reference sequence).

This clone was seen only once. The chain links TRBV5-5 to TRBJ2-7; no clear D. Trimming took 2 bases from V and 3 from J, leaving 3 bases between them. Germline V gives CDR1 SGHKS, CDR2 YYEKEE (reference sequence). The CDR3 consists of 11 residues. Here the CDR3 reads CASSFLYEQYF. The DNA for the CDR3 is TGTGCCAGCAGCTTCCTCTACGAGCAGTACTTC.

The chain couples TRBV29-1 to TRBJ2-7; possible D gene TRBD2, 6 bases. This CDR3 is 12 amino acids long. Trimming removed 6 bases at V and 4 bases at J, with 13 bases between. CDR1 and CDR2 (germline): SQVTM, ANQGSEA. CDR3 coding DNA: TGCAGCGTCGGGGACGGGGGTTACGAGCAGTACTTC. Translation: CSVGDGGYEQYF.

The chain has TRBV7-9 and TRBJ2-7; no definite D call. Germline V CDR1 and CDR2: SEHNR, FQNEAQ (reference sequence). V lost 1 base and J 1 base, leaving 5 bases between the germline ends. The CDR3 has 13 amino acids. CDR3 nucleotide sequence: TGTGCCAGCAGCTTAGACGGTTCCTACGAGCAGTACTTC. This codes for CASSLDGSYEQYF.

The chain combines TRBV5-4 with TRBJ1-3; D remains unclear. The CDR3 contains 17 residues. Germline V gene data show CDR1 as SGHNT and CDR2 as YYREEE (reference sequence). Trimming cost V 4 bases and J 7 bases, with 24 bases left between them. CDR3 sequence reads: CASSLRTGLSMGNTIYF. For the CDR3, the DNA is TGTGCCAGCAGCCTCAGGACGGGATTGTCTATGGGGAACACCATATATTTT.

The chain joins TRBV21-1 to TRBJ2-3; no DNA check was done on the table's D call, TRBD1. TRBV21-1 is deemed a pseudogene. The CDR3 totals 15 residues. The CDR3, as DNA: TGTGCCAGCGGGAGGGACAGGGGGCTCGCTAGCAGCCCGTATTTT. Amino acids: CASGRDRGLASSPYF.

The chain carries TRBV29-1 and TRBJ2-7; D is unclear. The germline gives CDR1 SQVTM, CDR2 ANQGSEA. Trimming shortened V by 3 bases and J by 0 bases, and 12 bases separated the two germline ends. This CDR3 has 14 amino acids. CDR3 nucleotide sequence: TGCAGCGTTGAGGGCTACCAGAGCTCCTACGAGCAGTACTTC. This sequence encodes CSVEGYQSSYEQYF.

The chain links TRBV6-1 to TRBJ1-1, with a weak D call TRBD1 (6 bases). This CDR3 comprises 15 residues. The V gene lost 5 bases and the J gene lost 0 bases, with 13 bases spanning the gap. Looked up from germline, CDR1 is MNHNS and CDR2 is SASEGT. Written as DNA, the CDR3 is TGTGCCAGCAGTTCTCAGACAGGAATGAACACTGAAGCTTTCTTT. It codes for CASSSQTGMNTEAFF.

The CDR3: CASSQDRGDTEAFF. CDR3 in DNA: TGTGCCAGCTCGCAGGACAGGGGTGACACTGAAGCTTTCTTT. The chain is built from TRBV18 and TRBJ1-1; 9 bases match TRBD1. Trimming cost V 6 bases and J 3 bases; bases outside gene matches: 5. Germline values: CDR1 KGHSH, CDR2 LQKENI. This CDR3 contains 14 residues.

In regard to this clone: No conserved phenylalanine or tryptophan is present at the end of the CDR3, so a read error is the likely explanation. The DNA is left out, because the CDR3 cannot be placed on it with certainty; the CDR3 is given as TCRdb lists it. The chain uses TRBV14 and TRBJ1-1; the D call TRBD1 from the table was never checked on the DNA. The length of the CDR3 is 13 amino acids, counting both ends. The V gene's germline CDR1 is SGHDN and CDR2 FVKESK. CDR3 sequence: CASRHSEKIGTKY.

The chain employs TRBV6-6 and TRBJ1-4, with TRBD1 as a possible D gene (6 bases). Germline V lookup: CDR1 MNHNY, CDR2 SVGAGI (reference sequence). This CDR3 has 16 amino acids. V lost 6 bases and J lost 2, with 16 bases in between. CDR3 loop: CASRTGAWSTNEKLFF. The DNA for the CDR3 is TGTGCCAGCAGGACAGGCGCCTGGTCGACTAATGAAAAACTGTTTTTT.

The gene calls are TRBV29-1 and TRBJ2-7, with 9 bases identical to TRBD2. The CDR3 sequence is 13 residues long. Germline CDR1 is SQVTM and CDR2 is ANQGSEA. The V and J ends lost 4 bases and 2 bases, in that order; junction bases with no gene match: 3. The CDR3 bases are TGCAGCGTTGGACTAGCGGTAACCTACGAGCAGTACTTC. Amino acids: CSVGLAVTYEQYF.